This is a list of T cell receptor beta chains from one sample in a study of T cells in Graves' hyperthyroidism and ophthalmopathy. TCRdb fed the multiplex PCR reads into MiXCR, producing one record per CDR3 protein. Of about half a million distinct CDR3 sequences in the sample, less than 25% are singletons; the top ten hold about 11%. Sample: blood. Receptor source: a woman aged 30 to 39 with Graves' ophthalmopathy. Both conserved end residues are part of each CDR3. D genes are given only for firm matches. Size values are once, few and many counts, or a class for expanded clones, and some rows have none.

V,J,D,size,DNA,CDR3
TRBV12-3/TRBV12-4,TRBJ2-7,TRBD1,.,TGTGCCAGCAGTTATACAGGGGTCGAGCAGTACTTC,CASSYTGVEQYF
TRBV28,TRBJ2-7,.,.,TGTGCCAGCAGAAACAGGGCTTCGGCCTACGAGCAGTACTTC,CASRNRASAYEQYF
TRBV19,TRBJ1-5,.,many,TGTGCCAGTACCAAAGTCACAGGGAACTCATATCAGCCCCAGCATTTT,CASTKVTGNSYQPQHF
TRBV28,TRBJ2-5,.,.,TGTGCCAGCAGTTGGCGGGTAGCTTTGGAGACCCAGTACTTC,CASSWRVALETQYF
TRBV18,TRBJ1-1,.,.,TGTGCCAGCTCACCCAGTGGACAGTATGAAGCTTTCTTT,CASSPSGQYEAFF
TRBV20-1,TRBJ2-7,.,.,TGCAGTGCTAGAGATCCTTCGGGAGACTCGGACTACGAGCAGTACTTC,CSARDPSGDSDYEQYF
TRBV28,TRBJ1-2,TRBD1,.,TGTGCCAGCAGTTTACTCACAACCGGGACAGGGGGCGAAAGGCACTATGGCTACACCTTC,CASSLLTTGTGGERHYGYTF
TRBV6-5,TRBJ2-4,.,few,TGTGCCAGCAGTTCCCGGGGGAGAGCCAAAAACATTCAGTACTTC,CASSSRGRAKNIQYF
TRBV6-1,TRBJ2-7,.,.,TGTGCCAGCAGTGAATTCGCGGGAACCGAGCAGTACTTC,CASSEFAGTEQYF
TRBV29-1,TRBJ1-1,.,many,TGCAGCGGCAACAGGGAGAACACTGAAGCTTTCTTT,CSGNRENTEAFF
TRBV18,TRBJ1-1,.,.,TGTGCCAGCTCACCAGCGACAGCGGACACTGAAGCTTTCTTT,CASSPATADTEAFF
TRBV6-1,TRBJ2-7,.,.,TGTGGGAGACGAAGCTCCTACGAGCAGTACTTC,CGRRSSYEQYF
TRBV6-2/TRBV6-3,TRBJ2-7,TRBD1,many,TGTGCCAGCAGCTCAGGACAGGGGTGGTACGAGCAGTACTTC,CASSSGQGWYEQYF
TRBV12-3/TRBV12-4,TRBJ2-3,TRBD2,many,TGTGCCAGCAGCGAGTGGAGCGGGGGGGCCACAGATACGCAGTATTTT,CASSEWSGGATDTQYF
TRBV2,TRBJ1-1,.,many,TGTGCCAGCAGTGTTTCCGATACTGAAGCTTTCTTT,CASSVSDTEAFF
TRBV20-1,TRBJ1-1,TRBD1,many,TGCAGTGCTATCTCCCCGCTCAAGGGGGCAGGCACTGAAGCTTTCTTT,CSAISPLKGAGTEAFF
TRBV6-1,TRBJ1-2,TRBD1,few,TGTGCCAGCAGTGAAGTGTTGGGACAGGGTTCGGGCTATGGCTACACCTTC,CASSEVLGQGSGYGYTF
TRBV7-2,TRBJ1-1,TRBD1,many,TGTGCCAGCAGACGGGACAGGGGGCACACTGAAGCTTTCTTT,CASRRDRGHTEAFF
TRBV20-1,TRBJ1-1,.,many,TGCAGTGCTAGAGAGAGGGGGTATGGAGGCACTGAAGCTTTCTTT,CSARERGYGGTEAFF
TRBV20-1,TRBJ2-4,.,many,TGCAGTGCTAGAGATGGCCAATTTAACATTCAGTACTTC,CSARDGQFNIQYF
TRBV6-2/TRBV6-3,TRBJ2-5,TRBD2,many,TGTGCCAGCAGGCGAGGACTAGCGGGGGCGGAGACCCAGTACTTC,CASRRGLAGAETQYF
TRBV12-3/TRBV12-4,TRBJ2-2,.,.,TGTGCCAGCAGTCGATCTTTGAGAGGCGGGGAGCTGTTTTTT,CASSRSLRGGELFF